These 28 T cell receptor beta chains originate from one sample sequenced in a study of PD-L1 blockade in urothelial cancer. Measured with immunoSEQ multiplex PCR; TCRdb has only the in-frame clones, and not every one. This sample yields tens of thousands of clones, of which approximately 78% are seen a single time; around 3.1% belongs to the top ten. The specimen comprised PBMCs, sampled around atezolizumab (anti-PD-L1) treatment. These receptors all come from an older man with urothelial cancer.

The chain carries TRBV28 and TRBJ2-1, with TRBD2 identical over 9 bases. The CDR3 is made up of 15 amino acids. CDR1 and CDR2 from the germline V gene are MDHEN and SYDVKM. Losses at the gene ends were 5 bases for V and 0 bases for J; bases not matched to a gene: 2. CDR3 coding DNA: TGTGCCAGCAGTACTAGCGGGCCCTCCTACAATGAGCAGTTCTTC. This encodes CASSTSGPSYNEQFF.

The CDR3 loop reads CASSLSGRLAGDYEQYF. DNA for the CDR3: TGTGCCAGCAGTTTATCAGGGCGGCTAGCGGGAGACTACGAGCAGTACTTC. The chain joins TRBV28 to TRBJ2-7; 10 bases are a match to TRBD2. The CDR3 spans 17 residues. Per germline, CDR1 MDHEN and CDR2 SYDVKM. J was trimmed by 3 bases and V by 1 base; bases with no gene match: 9.

The CDR3 here is CASSPQWGDEQYF. The CDR3 DNA reads as TGTGCCAGCTCACCCCAATGGGGGGACGAGCAGTACTTC. The rearrangement joins TRBV18 to TRBJ2-7; D possibly corresponds to TRBD2 (6 bases). CDR1 KGHSH and CDR2 LQKENI come from the germline V gene. Trimming took off 3 bases at V and 5 bases at J, with 11 bases between the two ends. The CDR3 sequence is 13 residues long.

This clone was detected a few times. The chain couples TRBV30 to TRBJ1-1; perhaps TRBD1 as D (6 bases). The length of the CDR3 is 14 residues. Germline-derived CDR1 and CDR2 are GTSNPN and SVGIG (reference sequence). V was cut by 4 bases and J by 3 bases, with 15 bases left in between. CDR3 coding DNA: TGTGCCTGGAAGGACAGCCCGGCGGACACTGAAGCTTTCTTT. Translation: CAWKDSPADTEAFF.

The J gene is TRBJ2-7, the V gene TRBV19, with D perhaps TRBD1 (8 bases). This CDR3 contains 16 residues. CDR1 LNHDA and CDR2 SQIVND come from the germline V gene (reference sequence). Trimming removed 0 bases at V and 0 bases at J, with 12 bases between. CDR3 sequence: CASSIEQGGTSYEQYF. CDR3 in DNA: TGTGCCAGTAGTATAGAACAGGGGGGGACCTCCTACGAGCAGTACTTC.

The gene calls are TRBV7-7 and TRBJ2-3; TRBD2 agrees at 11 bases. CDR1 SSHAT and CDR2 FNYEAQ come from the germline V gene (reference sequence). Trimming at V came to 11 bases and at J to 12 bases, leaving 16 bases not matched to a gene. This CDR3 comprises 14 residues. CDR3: CAVGLAGGPSGQYF. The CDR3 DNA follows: TGTGCCGTAGGCCTAGCGGGAGGTCCATCGGGACAGTATTTT.

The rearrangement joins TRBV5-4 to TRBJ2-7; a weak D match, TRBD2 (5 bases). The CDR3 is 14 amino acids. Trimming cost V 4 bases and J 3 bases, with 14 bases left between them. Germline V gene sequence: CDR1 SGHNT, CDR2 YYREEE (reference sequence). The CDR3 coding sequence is TGTGCCAGCAGCCGGGGTTCGAGGAGCTACGAGCAGTACTTC. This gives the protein CASSRGSRSYEQYF.

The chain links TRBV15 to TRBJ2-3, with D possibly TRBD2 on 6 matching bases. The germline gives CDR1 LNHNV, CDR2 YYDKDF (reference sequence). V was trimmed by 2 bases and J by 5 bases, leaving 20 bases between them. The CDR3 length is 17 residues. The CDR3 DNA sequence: TGTGCCACCAGCAGACCTTGGGACTCGCCGGCCCAAGATACGCAGTATTTT. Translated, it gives CATSRPWDSPAQDTQYF.

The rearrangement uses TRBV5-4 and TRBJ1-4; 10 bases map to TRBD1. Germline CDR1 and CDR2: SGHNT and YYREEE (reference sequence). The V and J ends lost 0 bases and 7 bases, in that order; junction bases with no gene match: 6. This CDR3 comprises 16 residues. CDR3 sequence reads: CASSLASDRGSEKLFF. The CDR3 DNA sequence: TGTGCCAGCAGCTTGGCCTCGGACAGGGGGTCTGAAAAACTGTTTTTT.

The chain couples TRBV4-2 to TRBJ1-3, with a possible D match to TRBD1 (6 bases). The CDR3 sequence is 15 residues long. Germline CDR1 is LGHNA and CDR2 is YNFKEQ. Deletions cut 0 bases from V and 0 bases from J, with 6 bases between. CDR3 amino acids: CASSQEDSSGNTIYF. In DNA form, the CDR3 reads TGTGCCAGCAGCCAAGAGGACAGCTCTGGAAACACCATATATTTT.

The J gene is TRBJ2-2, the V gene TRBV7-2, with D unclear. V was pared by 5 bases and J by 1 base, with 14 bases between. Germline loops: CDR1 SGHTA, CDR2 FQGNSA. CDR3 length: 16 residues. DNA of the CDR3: TGTGCCAGCAGCCGCACCGCGACACTGAACACCGGGGAGCTGTTTTTT. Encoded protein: CASSRTATLNTGELFF.

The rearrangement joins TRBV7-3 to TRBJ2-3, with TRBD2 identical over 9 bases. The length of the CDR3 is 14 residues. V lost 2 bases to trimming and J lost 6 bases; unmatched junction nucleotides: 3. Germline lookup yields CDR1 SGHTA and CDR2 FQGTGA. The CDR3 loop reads CASSLAGGYDTQYF. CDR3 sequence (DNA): TGTGCCAGCAGCTTAGCGGGAGGGTATGATACGCAGTATTTT.

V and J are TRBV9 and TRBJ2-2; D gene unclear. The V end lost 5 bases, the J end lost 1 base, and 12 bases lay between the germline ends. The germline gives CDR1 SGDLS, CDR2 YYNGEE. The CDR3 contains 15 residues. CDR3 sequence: CASSDGRLNTGELFF. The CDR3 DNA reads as TGTGCCAGCAGTGATGGCCGATTGAACACCGGGGAGCTGTTTTTT.

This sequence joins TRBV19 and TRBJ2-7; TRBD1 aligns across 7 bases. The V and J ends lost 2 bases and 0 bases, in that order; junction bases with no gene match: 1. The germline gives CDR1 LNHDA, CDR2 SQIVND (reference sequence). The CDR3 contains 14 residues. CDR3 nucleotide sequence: TGTGCCAGTAGTATACGACAGGGCTCCTACGAGCAGTACTTC. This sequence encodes CASSIRQGSYEQYF.

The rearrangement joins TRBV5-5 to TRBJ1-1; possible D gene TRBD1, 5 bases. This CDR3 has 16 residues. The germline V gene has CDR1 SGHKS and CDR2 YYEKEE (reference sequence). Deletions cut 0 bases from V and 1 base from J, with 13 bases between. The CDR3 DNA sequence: TGTGCCAGCAGCTTGGCCCCCTTTCAGGGGAACACTGAAGCTTTCTTT. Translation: CASSLAPFQGNTEAFF.

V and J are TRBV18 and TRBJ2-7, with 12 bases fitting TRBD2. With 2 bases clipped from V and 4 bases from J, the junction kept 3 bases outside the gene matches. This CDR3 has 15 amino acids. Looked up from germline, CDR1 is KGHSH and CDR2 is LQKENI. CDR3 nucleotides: TGTGCCAGCTCACCATCGACTAGCGGGAGTTACGAGCAGTACTTC. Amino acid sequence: CASSPSTSGSYEQYF.

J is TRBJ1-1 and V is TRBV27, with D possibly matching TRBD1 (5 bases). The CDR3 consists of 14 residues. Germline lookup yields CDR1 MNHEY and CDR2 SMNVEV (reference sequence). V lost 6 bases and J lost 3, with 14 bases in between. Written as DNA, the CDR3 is TGTGCCAGCAGGCTGCAGGGTAAGGACACTGAAGCTTTCTTT. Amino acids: CASRLQGKDTEAFF.

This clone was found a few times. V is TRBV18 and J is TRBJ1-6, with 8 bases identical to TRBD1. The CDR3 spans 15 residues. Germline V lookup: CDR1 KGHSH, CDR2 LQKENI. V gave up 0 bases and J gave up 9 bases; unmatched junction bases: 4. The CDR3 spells CASSPPDRGVSPLHF. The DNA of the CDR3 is TGTGCCAGCTCACCACCCGACAGGGGAGTTTCACCCCTCCACTTT.

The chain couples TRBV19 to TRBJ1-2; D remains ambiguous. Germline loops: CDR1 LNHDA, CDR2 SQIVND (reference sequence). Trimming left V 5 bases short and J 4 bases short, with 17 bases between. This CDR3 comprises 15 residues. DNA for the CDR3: TGTGCCAGTAGTTCCAACGTGAGGGCTCTCTATGGCTACACCTTC. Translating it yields CASSSNVRALYGYTF.

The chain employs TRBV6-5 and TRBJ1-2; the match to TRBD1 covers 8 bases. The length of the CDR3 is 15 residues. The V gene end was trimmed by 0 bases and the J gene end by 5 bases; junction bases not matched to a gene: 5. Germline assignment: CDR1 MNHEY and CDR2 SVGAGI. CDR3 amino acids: CASSYSRTGLYGYTF. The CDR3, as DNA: TGTGCCAGCAGTTACTCAAGGACAGGGCTTTATGGCTACACCTTC.

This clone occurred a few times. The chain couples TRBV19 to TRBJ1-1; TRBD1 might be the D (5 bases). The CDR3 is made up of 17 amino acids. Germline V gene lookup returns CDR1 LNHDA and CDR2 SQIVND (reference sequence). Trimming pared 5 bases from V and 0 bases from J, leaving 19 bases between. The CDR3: CASSLALDGGVNTEAFF. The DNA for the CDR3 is TGTGCCAGTAGTCTAGCCCTCGATGGAGGGGTGAACACTGAAGCTTTCTTT.

The CDR3, as DNA: TGTGCCAGCAGCCCGCGCACTAGCGGGAGGGGTAATGAGCAGTTCTTC. Translating gives CASSPRTSGRGNEQFF. The chain links TRBV5-4 to TRBJ2-1; 13 positions agree with TRBD2. CDR1 SGHNT and CDR2 YYREEE come from the germline V gene (reference sequence). V was pared by 4 bases and J by 7 bases, with 8 bases of the junction left unmatched. This CDR3 has 16 residues.

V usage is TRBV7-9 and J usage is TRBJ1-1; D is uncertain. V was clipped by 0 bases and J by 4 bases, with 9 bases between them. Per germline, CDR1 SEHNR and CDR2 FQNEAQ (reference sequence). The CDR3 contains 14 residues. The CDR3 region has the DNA TGTGCCAGCAGCTTAGCGCTAGAGAGCACTGAAGCTTTCTTT. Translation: CASSLALESTEAFF.

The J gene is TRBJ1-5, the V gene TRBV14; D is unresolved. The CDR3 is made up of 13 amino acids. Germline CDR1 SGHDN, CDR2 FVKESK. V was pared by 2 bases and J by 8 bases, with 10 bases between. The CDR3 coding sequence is TGTGCCAGCAGCCAACTCCCGGGTGAGCCCCAGCATTTT. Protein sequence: CASSQLPGEPQHF.

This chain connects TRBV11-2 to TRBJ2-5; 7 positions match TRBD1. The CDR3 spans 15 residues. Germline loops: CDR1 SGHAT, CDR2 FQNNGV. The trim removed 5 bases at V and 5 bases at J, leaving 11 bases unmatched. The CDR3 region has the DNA TGTGCCAGCAGCCCCCGACAGGGATCGGTGGAGACCCAGTACTTC. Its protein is CASSPRQGSVETQYF.

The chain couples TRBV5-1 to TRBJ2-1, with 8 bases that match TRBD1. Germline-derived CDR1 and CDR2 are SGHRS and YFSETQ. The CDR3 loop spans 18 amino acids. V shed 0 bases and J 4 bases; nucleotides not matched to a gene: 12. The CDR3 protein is CASSLALIDRGPYNEQFF. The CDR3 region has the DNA TGCGCCAGCAGCTTGGCCCTAATCGACAGGGGACCATACAATGAGCAGTTCTTC.

In DNA, the CDR3 is TGTGCCAGTAGTATTTCGGGGGATGGGAACACTGAAGCTTTCTTT. It yields the protein CASSISGDGNTEAFF. The J gene is TRBJ1-1, the V gene TRBV19; D is perhaps TRBD1 (5 bases). CDR1 LNHDA and CDR2 SQIVND come from the germline V gene (reference sequence). V lost 3 bases to trimming and J lost 1 base, with 12 bases between them. This CDR3 is 15 amino acids long.

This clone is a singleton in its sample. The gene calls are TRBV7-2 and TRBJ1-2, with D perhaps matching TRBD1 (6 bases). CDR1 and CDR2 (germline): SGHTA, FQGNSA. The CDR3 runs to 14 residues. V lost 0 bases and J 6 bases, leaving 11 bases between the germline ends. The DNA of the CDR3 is TGTGCCAGCAGCTTAGCGCAGGGGTCAAATGGCTACACCTTC. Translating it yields CASSLAQGSNGYTF.